A selection of T cell receptor beta chains follows, all from one sample in a study of T-cell memory formation after mild COVID-19. MiXCR, applied by TCRdb to the 5' RACE reads, yields one record per CDR3 protein. The table records hundreds of thousands of distinct CDR3 sequences, 20% of them present only once. Sequenced input: PBMCs or a T cell subset sorted from them (not recorded which). These receptors were collected from an adult woman who had mild COVID-19 (a few samples of this study predate the infection). Cell type and time point are not known. Each CDR3 is given with its conserved first and last residue. A D gene is named only where the DNA matches it firmly. Size is stated for part of the rows, as once, few or many counts, or as a class when the clone is expanded.

j_call d_call v_call cdr3_length clone_size cdr3_nt cdr3_aa
TRBJ2-3 TRBD2 TRBV5-1 14 few TGCGCCAGCAGCTCGACTAGCGAGGGAGATACGCAGTATTTT CASSSTSEGDTQYF
TRBJ2-1 - TRBV20-1 13 - TGCAGTGCTAGCCGAGGCGCGATCAATGAGCAGTTCTTC CSASRGAINEQFF
TRBJ2-2 - TRBV5-1 15 few TGCGCCACCAGTCAGTCCCAGGGGCGAGCCGGGGAGCTGTTTTTT CATSQSQGRAGELFF
TRBJ2-7 TRBD1 TRBV5-6 15 - TGTGCCAGCAGCTACGGGACAGGGGGGCCCTACGAGCAGTACTTC CASSYGTGGPYEQYF
TRBJ2-1 - TRBV24-1 16 few TGTGCCACCAGTGACCCCGTTCCCACGGGGAGTAATGAGCAGTTCTTC CATSDPVPTGSNEQFF
TRBJ2-1 - TRBV6-5 14 few TGTGCCAGCAGCTCCGTTGCGGTGTCGAATGAGCAGTTCTTC CASSSVAVSNEQFF
TRBJ2-1 - TRBV7-9 12 - TGTGCCAGCAGCTCCAGTAACAATGAGCAGTTCTTC CASSSSNNEQFF
TRBJ2-7 - TRBV12-3/TRBV12-4 14 many TGTGCCAGCACCTCGCACGGCGGTACCTACGAGCAGTACTTC CASTSHGGTYEQYF
TRBJ2-7 TRBD2 TRBV29-1 13 few TGCAGCGTTGTAGCGGGGGGGACCTACGAGCAGTACTTC CSVVAGGTYEQYF
TRBJ2-2 - TRBV29-1 14 - TGCAGCGTTGGACGGTTCGGGAACACCGGGGAGCTGTTTTTT CSVGRFGNTGELFF
TRBJ1-4 - TRBV5-5 14 - TGTGCCAGCAGCTTGGGATTGGGCCATGAAAAACTGTTTTTT CASSLGLGHEKLFF